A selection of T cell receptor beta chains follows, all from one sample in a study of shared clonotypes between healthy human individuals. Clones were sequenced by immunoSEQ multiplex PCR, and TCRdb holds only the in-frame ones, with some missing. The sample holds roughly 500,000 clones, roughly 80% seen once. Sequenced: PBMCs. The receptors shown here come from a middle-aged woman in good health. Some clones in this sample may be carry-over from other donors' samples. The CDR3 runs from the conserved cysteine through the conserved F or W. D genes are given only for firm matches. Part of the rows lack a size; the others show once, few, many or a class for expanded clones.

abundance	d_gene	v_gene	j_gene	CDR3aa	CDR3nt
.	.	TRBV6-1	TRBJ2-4	CASSELYIQYF	TGTGCCAGCAGTGAACTGTACATTCAGTACTTC
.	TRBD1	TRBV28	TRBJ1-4	CASSQGQGGTNEKLFF	TGTGCCAGCAGCCAGGGACAGGGAGGGACTAATGAAAAACTGTTTTTT
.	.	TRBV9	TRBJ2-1	CASSPRGDLAHNEQFF	TGTGCCAGCAGCCCCCGCGGGGATTTGGCCCATAATGAGCAGTTCTTC
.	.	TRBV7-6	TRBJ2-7	CASSLGTDSYEQYF	TGTGCCAGCAGCTTAGGGACGGATTCCTACGAGCAGTACTTC
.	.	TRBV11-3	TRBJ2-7	CASSLVGDEQYF	TGTGCCAGCAGCTTAGTAGGTGACGAGCAGTACTTC
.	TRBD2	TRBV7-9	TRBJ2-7	CASSPLAVSSYEQYF	TGTGCCAGCAGCCCACTAGCGGTCAGCTCCTACGAGCAGTACTTC
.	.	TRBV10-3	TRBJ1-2	CAISGTNLYGGDGYTF	TGTGCCATCAGTGGGACCAATCTTTACGGTGGGGATGGCTACACCTTC
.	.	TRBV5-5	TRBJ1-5	CASSKGTTNQPQHF	TGTGCCAGCAGCAAAGGGACAACGAATCAGCCCCAGCATTTT
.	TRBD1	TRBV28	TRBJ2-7	CASIRTGAFYEQYF	TGTGCCAGCATCCGGACAGGGGCATTCTACGAGCAGTACTTC
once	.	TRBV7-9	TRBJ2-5	CASSLAGTATQTQYF	TGTGCCAGCAGCTTGGCCGGGACGGCGACCCAGACCCAGTACTTC
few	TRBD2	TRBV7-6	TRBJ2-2	CASSKGLAGGLTGELFF	TGTGCCAGCAGCAAGGGACTAGCGGGAGGGCTAACCGGGGAGCTGTTTTTT
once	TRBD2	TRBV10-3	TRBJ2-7	CASVGEGSYEQYF	TGTGCCAGTGTGGGGGAGGGCTCCTACGAGCAGTACTTC
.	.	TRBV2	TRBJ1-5	CASREQGGQPQHF	TGTGCCAGCAGGGAACAGGGAGGGCAGCCCCAGCATTTT
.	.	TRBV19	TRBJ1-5	CASRGWDGNQPQHF	TGTGCCAGCCGCGGGTGGGATGGCAATCAGCCCCAGCATTTT
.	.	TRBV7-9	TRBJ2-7	CASSSPGFSYEQYF	TGTGCCAGCTCCTCCCCGGGCTTCTCCTACGAGCAGTACTTC
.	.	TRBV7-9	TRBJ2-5	CASSPSVAEGQETQYF	TGTGCCAGCAGCCCCTCCGTAGCGGAGGGGCAAGAGACCCAGTACTTC
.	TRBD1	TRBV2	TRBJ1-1	CASSDVRGYTEAFF	TGTGCCAGCAGTGATGTCAGGGGGTACACTGAAGCTTTCTTT
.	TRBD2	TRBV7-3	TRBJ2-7	CASSLSAGDYEQYF	TGTGCCAGCAGCTTAAGCGCGGGAGACTACGAGCAGTACTTC
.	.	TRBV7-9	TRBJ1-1	CASSSIDSLNTEAFF	TGTGCCAGCAGCTCAATAGACAGTTTGAACACTGAAGCTTTCTTT
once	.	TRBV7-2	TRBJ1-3	CASSLDRTLNTIYF	TGTGCCAGCAGCTTAGACAGGACCCTGAACACCATATATTTT
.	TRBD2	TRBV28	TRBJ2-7	CASSTPGTSGRLGYEQYF	TGTGCCAGCAGTACCCCCGGGACTAGCGGACGATTAGGGTACGAGCAGTACTTC
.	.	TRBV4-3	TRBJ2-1	CASSQAWGPNEQFF	TGCGCCAGCAGCCAAGCGTGGGGGCCCAATGAGCAGTTCTTC
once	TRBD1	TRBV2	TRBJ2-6	CASTTLWGQAGANVLTF	TGTGCCAGCACCACTTTATGGGGACAGGCTGGGGCCAACGTCCTGACTTTC
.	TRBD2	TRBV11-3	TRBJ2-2	CASSLTSGGELFF	TGTGCCAGCAGCCTCACTAGCGGCGGGGAGCTGTTTTTT
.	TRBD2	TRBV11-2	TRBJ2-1	CASSSPSGILYNEQFF	TGTGCCAGCAGCTCACCTAGCGGGATACTGTACAATGAGCAGTTCTTC
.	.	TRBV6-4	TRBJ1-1	CASTGTGNTEAFF	TGTGCCAGCACCGGGACGGGGAACACTGAAGCTTTCTTT
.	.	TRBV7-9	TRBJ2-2	CASSLLTGNTGELFF	TGTGCCAGCAGCTTATTGACAGGGAACACCGGGGAGCTGTTTTTT
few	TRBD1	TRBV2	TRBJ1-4	CASSQERDSRYEKLFF	TGTGCCAGCAGTCAAGAGAGGGACAGCAGATATGAAAAACTGTTTTTT
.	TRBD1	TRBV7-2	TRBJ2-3	CASSRRTGQADTQYF	TGTGCCAGCAGCCGGCGGACAGGGCAGGCCGATACGCAGTATTTT
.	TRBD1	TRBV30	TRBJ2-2	CAWSRAVTGDTGELFF	TGTGCCTGGAGCAGGGCAGTAACAGGGGATACCGGGGAGCTGTTTTTT
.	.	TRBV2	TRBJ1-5	CASRPLPLQPQHF	TGTGCCAGCAGACCCCTCCCCTTACAGCCCCAGCATTTT
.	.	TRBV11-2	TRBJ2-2	CASSYTGELFF	TGTGCCAGCAGCTACACCGGGGAGCTGTTTTTT
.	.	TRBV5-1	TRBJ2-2	CASSIQGSSNTGELFF	TGCGCCAGCAGCATACAGGGTTCCTCGAACACCGGGGAGCTGTTTTTT
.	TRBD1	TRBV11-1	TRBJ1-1	CASSPRTGANTEAFF	TGTGCCAGCAGCCCTAGGACAGGGGCGAACACTGAAGCTTTCTTT
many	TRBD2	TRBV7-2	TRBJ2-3	CASSLVLAGGKSTDTQYF	TGTGCCAGCAGCTTAGTACTAGCGGGAGGGAAAAGCACAGATACGCAGTATTTT
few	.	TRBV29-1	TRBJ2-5	CSVGGRKYQETQYF	TGCAGCGTTGGGGGAAGGAAGTACCAAGAGACCCAGTACTTC
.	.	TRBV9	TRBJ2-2	CASSVVPNTGELFF	TGTGCCAGCAGCGTAGTCCCGAACACCGGGGAGCTGTTTTTT
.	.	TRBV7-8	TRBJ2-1	CASILLGGGTYNEQFF	TGTGCCAGCATCCTATTGGGAGGCGGAACTTACAATGAGCAGTTCTTC
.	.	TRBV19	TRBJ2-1	CASSTLLGDTQYNEQFF	TGTGCCAGTAGTACGCTCCTGGGGGACACCCAGTACAATGAGCAGTTCTTC
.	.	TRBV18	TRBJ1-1	CASSPSQGLTSAFF	TGTGCCAGCTCACCAAGTCAAGGACTTACATCAGCTTTCTTT
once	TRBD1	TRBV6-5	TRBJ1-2	CASKQGQGIYGYTF	TGTGCCAGCAAACAAGGACAGGGGATCTATGGCTACACCTTC
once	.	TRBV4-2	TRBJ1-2	CASSQDPAGAGGYTF	TGTGCCAGCAGCCAAGATCCGGCAGGGGCTGGGGGCTACACCTTC
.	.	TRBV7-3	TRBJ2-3	CASSLIGGSTDTQYF	TGTGCCAGCAGCTTAATCGGGGGATCCACAGATACGCAGTATTTT
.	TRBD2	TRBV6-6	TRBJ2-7	CASSASGTSTYEQYF	TGTGCCAGCAGCGCATCCGGGACTAGCACCTACGAGCAGTACTTC
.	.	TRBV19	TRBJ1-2	CASMDNYGGYTF	TGTGCCAGTATGGACAACTATGGAGGCTACACCTTC
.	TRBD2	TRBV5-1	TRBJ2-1	CASSLSGSSYNEQFF	TGCGCCAGCAGCTTGAGCGGGAGCTCCTACAATGAGCAGTTCTTC
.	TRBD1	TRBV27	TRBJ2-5	CASSPRRDRVQETQYF	TGTGCCAGCAGCCCTAGACGGGACAGGGTACAAGAGACCCAGTACTTC
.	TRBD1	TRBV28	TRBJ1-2	CALGALTGRGYTF	TGTGCCCTAGGCGCCTTGACAGGGAGGGGCTACACCTTC
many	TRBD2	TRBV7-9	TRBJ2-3	CASSFSGTSGTMDTQYF	TGTGCCAGCAGCTTTTCCGGGACTAGCGGGACAATGGATACGCAGTATTTT